This TCR beta chain originates from a study of shared clonotypes between healthy human individuals. There are a few counts of this clone. Looked up from germline, CDR1 is SGHAT and CDR2 is FQNNGV. CDR3 length equals 12 residues. V lost 5 bases to trimming and J lost 5 bases; unmatched junction nucleotides: 3. Sequencing used immunoSEQ multiplex PCR; TCRdb keeps in-frame clones, though not all of them. The data contain over a million clones, roughly 96% of them singletons. The receptor was derived from a man aged 25 to 45 in good health. Specimen: naive CD4+ T cells sorted from blood. Subset indicated: CD45RA+ positively selected. The chain joins TRBV11-2 to TRBJ2-7; 7 bases are shared with TRBD1. CDR3 DNA sequence: TGTGCCAGCAGCCGACAGGGCGACGAGCAGTACTTC. This sequence encodes CASSRQGDEQYF.